This T cell receptor beta chain stems from a study of regulatory T cells in long-lasting Graves disease. The CDR3 spans 15 residues. Germline V gene lookup returns CDR1 SNHLY and CDR2 FYNNEI. The ends lost 6 bases at V and 0 bases at J; junction bases unmatched: 4. The sample's time point: newly diagnosed GD, antithyroid drugs for less than 3 months. Preparation of the TCR library used RNA extracted from PBMCs. Graves' disease diagnosis was established per American Thyroid Association guidelines. Through Arm-PCR of CDR3 regions and iRepertoire HTBI primers, TCR beta libraries were built. TCRdb itself ran the multiplex PCR reads through MiXCR, one entry per CDR3 protein. Among 440,000 or so distinct CDR3 sequences, roughly 15% were seen once, and the ten largest hold about 10%. This sample also belongs to another study, concerning T cells in Graves' hyperthyroidism and ophthalmopathy. As that study records: Each patient was aged 18 to 65 and had newly diagnosed hyperthyroidism of under 2 months' duration. During a first-round RT-PCR of the TCR CDR3, the HTBI primer set was used.

This receptor was identified in a woman between 25 and 40 years old with Graves disease. The chain recombines TRBV2 with TRBJ2-1, with 8 bases aligning to TRBD1. Material: peripheral blood mononuclear cells (PBMCs), obtained at new diagnosis, from a patient treated with antithyroid drugs. In DNA form, the CDR3 reads TGTGCCAGCAGCTTGGACAGGGCCTCCTACAATGAGCAGTTCTTC. Translation: CASSLDRASYNEQFF.